The 27 T cell receptor beta chains below were found in one sample sequenced in a study of regulatory T cells. Findings and caveats of the study: In CD3G-deficient patients, conventional CD4+ T cells were enriched for hydrophobic CDR3 residues at positions 6 and 7.

The PCR used 52 TRBV and 13 TRBJ primers. The table came from immunoSEQ multiplex PCR; TCRdb's copy has only in-frame clones and leaves some out. Among about 28,000 clones listed, less than 95% were seen once. These receptors' targets are unknown. Sequenced: conventional CD4+ T cells sorted from blood. These receptors all come from a person aged 18 to 35 with CD3G deficiency.

J is TRBJ1-4 and V is TRBV7-8; maybe TRBD1 (6 bases). Per the germline V gene, CDR1 is SGHVS and CDR2 is FQNEAQ. Trimming left V 2 bases short and J 8 bases short, with 15 bases between. The CDR3 runs to 15 residues. Written as DNA, the CDR3 is TGTGCCAGCAGCTTATGGGGGCGATGGGAGGAAAAACTGTTTTTT. Amino acid sequence: CASSLWGRWEEKLFF.

The J gene is TRBJ2-7, the V gene TRBV12-5, with 10 bases identical to TRBD1. The trim removed 2 bases at V and 4 bases at J, leaving 11 bases unmatched. The CDR3 loop spans 17 amino acids. CDR1 and CDR2 from the germline V gene are LGHNT and FRNRAP. The CDR3 DNA follows: TGTGCTAGTGGTTTGACTCCGGACAGGGGGGTAAAATACGAGCAGTACGTC. It specifies CASGLTPDRGVKYEQYV.

This rearrangement joins TRBV27 to TRBJ1-1; D gene uncertain. V was pared by 7 bases and J by 1 base, with 10 bases between. CDR3 size: 13 residues. The germline V gene has CDR1 MNHEY and CDR2 SMNVEV (reference sequence). This CDR3 reads CASNLRRNTEAFF. In nucleotides, the CDR3 is TGTGCCAGCAACCTTAGGAGGAACACTGAAGCTTTCTTT.

The chain carries TRBV11-2 and TRBJ2-3; D gene ambiguous. The CDR3 runs 13 residues. V gave up 2 bases and J gave up 4 bases, with 7 bases separating them. CDR1 and CDR2 (germline): SGHAT, FQNNGV. CDR3 nucleotides: TGTGCCAGCAGCTTACTCCAGGCAGATACGCAGTATTTT. Its translation: CASSLLQADTQYF. The full variable domain, in which reference TRBV11-2 and TRBJ2-3 provide the parts outside the CDR3, is EAGVAQSPRYKIIEKRQSVAFWCNPISGHATLYWYQQILGQGPKLLIQFQNNGVVDDSQLPKDRFSAERLKGVDSTLKIQPAKLEDSAVYLCASSLLQADTQYFGPGTRLTVL.

This rearrangement joins TRBV6-1 to TRBJ2-2, with D unresolved. Trimming cost V 5 bases and J 4 bases, with 11 bases left between them. Germline CDR1 MNHNS, CDR2 SASEGT. The CDR3 consists of 14 residues. CDR3 in DNA: TGTGCCAGCAGTTATCTGACACTCACCGGGGAGCTGTTTTTT. As protein: CASSYLTLTGELFF.

The chain recombines TRBV2 with TRBJ1-2, with D possibly matching TRBD1 (5 bases). The CDR3 covers 12 residues. The germline V gene encodes CDR1 SNHLY and CDR2 FYNNEI. Between the trimmed V and J ends, which lost 10 bases and 4 bases, there was a span of 13 bases. For the CDR3, the DNA is TGTGCCACTGACAGCACCGCCTATGGCTACACCTTC. Its translation is CATDSTAYGYTF.

The chain recombines TRBV10-2 with TRBJ2-1; a weak D match, TRBD1 (6 bases). The germline V gene encodes CDR1 WSHSY and CDR2 SAAADI. Trimming removed 6 bases at V and 1 base at J, with 13 bases between. The CDR3 length is 15 residues. The CDR3 DNA follows: TGCGCCAGCAGGGACAGCCGTTTTTCCTACAATGAGCAGTTCTTC. It codes for CASRDSRFSYNEQFF.

The chain combines TRBV7-9 with TRBJ2-5, with TRBD1 matching 10 bases. Germline CDR1 SEHNR, CDR2 FQNEAQ (reference sequence). The CDR3 totals 15 residues. The ends lost 4 bases at V and 7 bases at J; junction bases unmatched: 9. CDR3 protein: CASSSGTGVLRTQYF. Here the CDR3 DNA reads TGTGCCAGCAGCTCCGGGACAGGGGTTCTTCGGACCCAGTACTTC. Filled out from reference TRBV7-9 and TRBJ2-5, the complete variable domain reads DTGVSQNPRHKITKRGQNVTFRCDPISEHNRLYWYRQTLGQGPEFLTYFQNEAQLEKSRLLSDRFSAERPKGSFSTLEIQRTEQGDSAMYLCASSSGTGVLRTQYFGPGTRLLVL.

This clone is a singleton in its sample. In DNA form, the CDR3 reads TGTGCCAGCAGTGAAATGGGGGCGGCTCCTAACTATGGCTACACCTTC. Translating gives CASSEMGAAPNYGYTF. The chain carries TRBV6-1 and TRBJ1-2; D perhaps matches TRBD1 (6 bases). Germline V lookup: CDR1 MNHNS, CDR2 SASEGT. The CDR3 contains 16 residues. Trimming removed 2 bases at V and 0 bases at J, with 13 bases between.

The rearrangement uses TRBV15 and TRBJ1-2; 8 bases align to TRBD1. The V gene's germline CDR1 is LNHNV and CDR2 YYDKDF (reference sequence). The CDR3 extends over 17 amino acids. Losses at the gene ends were 0 bases for V and 6 bases for J; bases not matched to a gene: 12. CDR3 protein: CATSRDDAGGIKNGYTF. The CDR3, as DNA: TGTGCCACCAGCAGAGATGACGCAGGGGGCATCAAAAATGGCTACACCTTC.

The chain has TRBV27 and TRBJ2-3; 8 bases line up with TRBD2. J gave up 4 bases and V 5 bases, and 8 bases lay outside the gene matches. This CDR3 has 15 amino acids. Germline V gives CDR1 MNHEY, CDR2 SMNVEV (reference sequence). The CDR3 spells CASSATLGGADTQYF. In nucleotides, the CDR3 is TGTGCCAGCAGTGCCACCCTCGGGGGGGCAGATACGCAGTATTTT.

This clone has only one observation. The V gene is TRBV6-1, the J gene TRBJ1-5; no reliable D call. The V end was cut by 2 bases, the J end by 3 bases, with 5 bases between. Germline CDR1 is MNHNS and CDR2 is SASEGT. CDR3 length: 13 residues. CDR3 loop: CASSERFNQPQHF. The CDR3, as DNA: TGTGCCAGCAGTGAAAGGTTCAATCAGCCCCAGCATTTT.

The gene calls are TRBV27 and TRBJ1-2; no firm D call. V was clipped by 3 bases and J by 2 bases, with 7 bases between them. CDR1 is MNHEY, CDR2 SMNVEV, per germline (reference sequence). The CDR3 is 13 amino acids. The CDR3 reads CASSFEGNYGYTF. The CDR3 DNA sequence: TGTGCCAGCAGTTTTGAGGGAAACTATGGCTACACCTTC.

V usage is TRBV5-1 and J usage is TRBJ2-7; 11 bases are a match to TRBD2. Trimming cost V 4 bases and J 1 base; bases outside gene matches: 4. The germline V gene encodes CDR1 SGHRS and CDR2 YFSETQ. This CDR3 contains 15 residues. Written as DNA, the CDR3 is TGCGCCAGCAGCCAAGGGACTAGCGGTTCCTACGAGCAGTACTTC. This codes for CASSQGTSGSYEQYF.

The chain carries TRBV6-5 and TRBJ2-1; no reliable D call. Trimming took off 5 bases at V and 0 bases at J, with 8 bases between the two ends. The CDR3 consists of 14 residues. Germline V gives CDR1 MNHEY, CDR2 SVGAGI. The CDR3 DNA reads TGTGCCAGCAGTCCTACTTTCTCCTACAATGAGCAGTTCTTC. Its protein is CASSPTFSYNEQFF.

The chain has TRBV5-1 and TRBJ2-1; 11 bases are shared with TRBD2. CDR3 size: 18 residues. With V trimmed by 0 bases and J by 0 bases, 5 bases remained unmatched. Germline assignment: CDR1 SGHRS and CDR2 YFSETQ. Here the CDR3 reads CASSLVLAGGSSYNEQFF. In nucleotides, the CDR3 is TGCGCCAGCAGCTTGGTATTAGCGGGAGGGAGCTCCTACAATGAGCAGTTCTTC.

This clone occurred once. The CDR3 loop is CASSLSTGAVTYNEQFF. The CDR3 nucleotides read TGTGCCAGCAGCCTGTCGACTGGGGCGGTAACCTACAATGAGCAGTTCTTC. The gene calls are TRBV7-2 and TRBJ2-1; a possible D gene is TRBD1 (5 bases). In germline, CDR1 is SGHTA, CDR2 FQGNSA. The CDR3 runs to 17 residues. V lost 5 bases and J 2 bases, leaving 19 bases between the germline ends.

In DNA, the CDR3 is TGTGCCAGCTCACCATCTGGCGGGGTACACTACAATGAGCAGTTCTTC. Translated, it gives CASSPSGGVHYNEQFF. This rearrangement joins TRBV18 to TRBJ2-1, with D tentatively TRBD2 (6 bases). Germline CDR1 reads KGHSH; CDR2 reads LQKENI. CDR3 length: 16 residues. Between the trimmed V and J ends, which lost 2 bases and 3 bases, there was a span of 14 bases.

This chain links TRBV5-6 with TRBJ1-3, with TRBD1 as a possible D gene (5 bases). The CDR3 sequence is 19 residues long. Germline loops: CDR1 SGHDT, CDR2 YYEEEE. V was trimmed by 1 base and J by 6 bases, leaving 26 bases between them. CDR3 in amino acids: CASSLFLPGTANPLNTIYF. CDR3 DNA sequence: TGTGCCAGCAGCTTGTTCCTCCCCGGGACGGCGAATCCGTTAAACACCATATATTTT. Looking up the rest from reference TRBV5-6 and TRBJ1-3 gives the full variable domain: DAGVTQSPTHLIKTRGQQVTLRCSPKSGHDTVSWYQQALGQGPQFIFQYYEEEERQRGNFPDRFSGHQFPNYSSELNVNALLLGDSALYLCASSLFLPGTANPLNTIYFGEGSWLTVV.

The chain is built from TRBV2 and TRBJ1-2; D possibly corresponds to TRBD1 (6 bases). CDR1 and CDR2 from the germline V gene are SNHLY and FYNNEI. Trimming pared 5 bases from V and 8 bases from J, leaving 15 bases between. The CDR3 is made up of 13 amino acids. The CDR3 DNA sequence: TGTGCCAGCAGTTCAAGGACAGATTCAGGCTACACCTTC. Encoded protein: CASSSRTDSGYTF.

The chain links TRBV5-1 to TRBJ2-6, with D tentatively TRBD1 (5 bases). The CDR3 extends over 16 amino acids. Trimming removed 4 bases from V and 4 bases from J, with 15 bases in between. CDR1 and CDR2 (germline): SGHRS, YFSETQ. This chain's CDR3 is CASSPYLGAGANVLTF. The CDR3 coding sequence is TGCGCCAGCAGCCCCTACCTAGGGGCCGGGGCCAACGTCCTGACTTTC. The full variable domain, in which reference TRBV5-1 and TRBJ2-6 provide the parts outside the CDR3, is KAGVTQTPRYLIKTRGQQVTLSCSPISGHRSVSWYQQTPGQGLQFLFEYFSETQRNKGNFPGRFSGRQFSNSRSEMNVSTLELGDSALYLCASSPYLGAGANVLTFGAGSRLTVL.

This clone occurred once. V usage is TRBV6-1 and J usage is TRBJ1-2; D possibly corresponds to TRBD1 (5 bases). This CDR3 has 15 residues. The germline V gene encodes CDR1 MNHNS and CDR2 SASEGT. With 2 bases removed from V and 3 bases from J, the gap between germline ends came to 13 bases. The CDR3, as DNA: TGTGCCAGCAGTGAAAGGTCAGCCAGGGACTATGGCTACACCTTC. As protein: CASSERSARDYGYTF.

The rearrangement joins TRBV6-1 to TRBJ1-1; a weak D match, TRBD1 (5 bases). This CDR3 has 14 amino acids. V shed 6 bases and J shed 0 bases, with 11 bases lying between them. CDR1 and CDR2 from the germline V gene are MNHNS and SASEGT. Written as DNA, the CDR3 is TGTGCCAGCAGGATGGGACGGATGAACACTGAAGCTTTCTTT. Amino acids: CASRMGRMNTEAFF.

The chain is built from TRBV12-5 and TRBJ1-2; no definite D call. The germline CDR1 and CDR2 sequences are LGHNT and FRNRAP. This CDR3 contains 11 residues. V lost 4 bases and J 6 bases, leaving 6 bases between the germline ends. The CDR3 protein is CASGYQDGYTF. DNA of the CDR3: TGTGCTAGTGGTTACCAGGATGGCTACACCTTC. The complete variable domain, with remaining parts taken from reference TRBV12-5 and TRBJ1-2, reads DARVTQTPRHKVTEMGQEVTMRCQPILGHNTVFWYRQTMMQGLELLAYFRNRAPLDDSGMPKDRFSAEMPDATLATLKIQPSEPRDSAVYFCASGYQDGYTFGSGTRLTVV.

The chain is built from TRBV21-1 and TRBJ2-7; the table's D call, TRBD1, was not checked against the DNA. TRBV21-1 corresponds to a pseudogene. The CDR3 is 16 residues long. The DNA of the CDR3 is TGTGCCAGCCCCAAGGGGGACAGGGCGGGTTCCTACGAGCAGTACTTC. It codes for CASPKGDRAGSYEQYF.

This chain uses TRBV10-3 with TRBJ1-6, with 7 bases matching TRBD1. Germline CDR1 is ENHRY and CDR2 is SYGVKD. Unmatched junction bases numbered 14, after V lost 11 bases and J lost 7 bases. The CDR3 spans 15 residues. CDR3 in DNA: TGTGCCTCTGCGTCGGGGGTGACAGGGAATTCACCCCTCCACTTT. Translating it yields CASASGVTGNSPLHF.

The chain couples TRBV5-6 to TRBJ2-1; D is perhaps TRBD1 or TRBD2 (5 bases each). V dropped 1 base and J dropped 10 bases, with 15 bases sitting between them. The CDR3 extends over 14 amino acids. CDR1 is SGHDT, CDR2 YYEEEE, per germline. CDR3 protein: CASSLRGLGREQFF. As DNA, the CDR3 is TGTGCCAGCAGCTTGCGGGGCTTGGGGCGGGAGCAGTTCTTC.